This T cell receptor beta chain was sequenced in a study of OX40 agonist ivuxolimab in advanced cancers. Study-wide background: Head and neck, renal cell, melanoma or hepatocellular carcinoma were the cancers that dose-escalation patients had. A male proportion of about 84% was recorded, with mean age about 54 years and range roughly 20 to 85.

Blood got drawn at baseline, again on cycle 4 day 1, and then on cycle 7 day 1. The method was immunoSEQ multiplex PCR; TCRdb's version includes in-frame clones alone and lacks a portion of them. The data hold 50,000 to 60,000 clones, with approximately 80% observed a single time. General study results and limits: The average count of expanded clones was higher among CD8+ T cells than among CD4+.

Per germline, CDR1 SGDLS and CDR2 YYNGEE. Trimming took 4 bases from V and 3 from J; bases not matched to a gene: 12. The CDR3 totals 17 residues. Remarks on this clone: Its antigen is unknown.

The clonotype was recovered from an adult with an advanced solid tumor such as melanoma, head and neck, liver or kidney cancer. J is TRBJ2-3 and V is TRBV9, with TRBD2 identical over 9 bases. The sample consisted of CD4+ or CD8+ T cells sorted from blood, taken in a trial of the OX40 agonist ivuxolimab. The CDR3 reads CASSPRRAGGPTDTQYF. DNA of the CDR3: TGTGCCAGCAGCCCCCGGCGGGCGGGAGGGCCAACAGATACGCAGTATTTT.